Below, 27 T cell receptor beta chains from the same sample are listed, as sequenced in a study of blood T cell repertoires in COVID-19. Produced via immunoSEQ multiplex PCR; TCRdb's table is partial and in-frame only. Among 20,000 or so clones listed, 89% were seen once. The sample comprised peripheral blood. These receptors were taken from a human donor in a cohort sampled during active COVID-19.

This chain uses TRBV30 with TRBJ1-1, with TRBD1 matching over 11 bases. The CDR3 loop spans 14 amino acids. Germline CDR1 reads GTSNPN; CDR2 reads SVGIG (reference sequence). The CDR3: CAYGTGGLNTEAFF. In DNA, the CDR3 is TGTGCTTACGGGACAGGGGGGCTGAACACTGAAGCTTTCTTT.

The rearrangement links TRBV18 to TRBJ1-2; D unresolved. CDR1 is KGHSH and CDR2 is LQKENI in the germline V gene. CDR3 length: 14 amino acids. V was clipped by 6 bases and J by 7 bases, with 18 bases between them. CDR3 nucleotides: TGTGCCAGCTCTCCCCCAGGAGGAGGTGGTGGCTACACCTTC. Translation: CASSPPGGGGGYTF.

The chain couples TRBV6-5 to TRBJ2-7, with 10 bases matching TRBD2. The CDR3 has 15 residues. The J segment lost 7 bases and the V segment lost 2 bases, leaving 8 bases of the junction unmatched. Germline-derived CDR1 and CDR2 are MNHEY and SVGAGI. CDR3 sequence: CASSYDGLAGEEQYF. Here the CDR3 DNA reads TGTGCCAGCAGTTACGACGGGCTAGCGGGAGAAGAGCAGTACTTC.

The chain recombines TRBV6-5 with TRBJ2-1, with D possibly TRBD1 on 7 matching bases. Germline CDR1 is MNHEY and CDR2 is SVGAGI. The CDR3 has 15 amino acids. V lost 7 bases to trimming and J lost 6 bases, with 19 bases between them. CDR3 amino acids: CASTRNIQGGNEQFF. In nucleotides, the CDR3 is TGTGCCAGCACACGAAACATCCAGGGGGGCAATGAGCAGTTCTTC.

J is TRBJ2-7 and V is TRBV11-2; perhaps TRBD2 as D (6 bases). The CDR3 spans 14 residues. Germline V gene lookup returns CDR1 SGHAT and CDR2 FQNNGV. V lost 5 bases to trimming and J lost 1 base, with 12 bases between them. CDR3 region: CASSHRGRSYEQYF. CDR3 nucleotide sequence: TGTGCCAGCAGCCATCGAGGGAGGTCCTACGAGCAGTACTTC.

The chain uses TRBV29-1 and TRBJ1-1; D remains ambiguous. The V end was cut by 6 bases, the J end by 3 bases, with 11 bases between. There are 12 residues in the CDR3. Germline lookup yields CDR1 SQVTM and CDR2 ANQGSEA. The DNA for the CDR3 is TGCAGCGTCCTTTTATCGGACACTGAAGCTTTCTTT. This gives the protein CSVLLSDTEAFF.

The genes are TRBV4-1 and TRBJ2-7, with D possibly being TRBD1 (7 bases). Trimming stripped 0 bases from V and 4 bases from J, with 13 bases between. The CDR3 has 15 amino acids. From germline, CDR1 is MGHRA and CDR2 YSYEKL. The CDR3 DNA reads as TGCGCCAGCAGCCAAGAGCAGGGGGGAGATTACGAGCAGTACTTC. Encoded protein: CASSQEQGGDYEQYF.

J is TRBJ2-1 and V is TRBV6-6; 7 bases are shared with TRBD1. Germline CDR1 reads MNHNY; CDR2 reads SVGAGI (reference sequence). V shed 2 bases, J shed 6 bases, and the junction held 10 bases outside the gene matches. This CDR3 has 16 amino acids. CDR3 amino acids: CASSYARQGVFNEQFF. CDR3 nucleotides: TGTGCCAGCAGTTACGCGAGGCAGGGGGTCTTCAATGAGCAGTTCTTC.

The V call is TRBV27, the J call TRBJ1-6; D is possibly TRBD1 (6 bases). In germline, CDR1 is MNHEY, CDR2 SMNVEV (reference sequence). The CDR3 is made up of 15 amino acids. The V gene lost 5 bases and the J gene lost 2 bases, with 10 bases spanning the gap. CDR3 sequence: CASSLGGPYNSPLHF. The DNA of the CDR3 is TGTGCCAGCAGTCTGGGGGGGCCCTATAATTCACCCCTCCACTTT.

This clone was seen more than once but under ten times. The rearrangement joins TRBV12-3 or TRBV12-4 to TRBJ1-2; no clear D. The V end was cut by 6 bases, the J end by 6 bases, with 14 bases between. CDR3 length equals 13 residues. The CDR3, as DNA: TGTGCCAGCAGGAGGCCGCCGCCCCATGGCTACACCTTC. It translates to CASRRPPPHGYTF.

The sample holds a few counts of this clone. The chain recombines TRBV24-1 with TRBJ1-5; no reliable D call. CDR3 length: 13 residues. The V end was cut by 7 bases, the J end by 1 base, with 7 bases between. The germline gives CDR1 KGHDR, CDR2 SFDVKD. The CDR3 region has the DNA TGTGCCACCAGCGGGGTGAGCAATCAGCCCCAGCATTTT. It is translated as CATSGVSNQPQHF.

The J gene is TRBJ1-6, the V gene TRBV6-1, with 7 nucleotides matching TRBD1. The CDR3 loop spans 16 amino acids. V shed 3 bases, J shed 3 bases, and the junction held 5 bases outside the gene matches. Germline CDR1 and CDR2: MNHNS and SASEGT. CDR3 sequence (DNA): TGTGCCAGCAGTGACAAGGGACAGTACTATAATTCACCCCTCCACTTT. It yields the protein CASSDKGQYYNSPLHF.

The CDR3 spells CASSLGTSGSTDTQYF. As DNA, the CDR3 is TGTGCCAGCAGCTTAGGTACAAGCGGTAGCACAGATACGCAGTATTTT. The chain links TRBV7-6 to TRBJ2-3; possibly TRBD2 for D (5 bases). The CDR3 covers 16 residues. CDR1 and CDR2 from the germline V gene are SGHVS and FNYEAQ. V lost 1 base and J lost 0, with 11 bases in between.

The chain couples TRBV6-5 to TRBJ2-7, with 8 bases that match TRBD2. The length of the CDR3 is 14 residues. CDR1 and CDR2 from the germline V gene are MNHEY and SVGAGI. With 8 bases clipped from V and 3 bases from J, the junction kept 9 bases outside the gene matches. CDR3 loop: CASGGREVRYEQYF. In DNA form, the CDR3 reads TGTGCCAGCGGGGGGCGGGAGGTTCGCTACGAGCAGTACTTC.

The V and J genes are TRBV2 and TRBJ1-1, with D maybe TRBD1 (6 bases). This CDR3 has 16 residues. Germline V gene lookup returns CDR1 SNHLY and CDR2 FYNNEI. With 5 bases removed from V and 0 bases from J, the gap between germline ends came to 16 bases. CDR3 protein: CASSYRDNTMNTEAFF. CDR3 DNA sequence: TGTGCCAGCAGTTACCGGGACAACACAATGAACACTGAAGCTTTCTTT.

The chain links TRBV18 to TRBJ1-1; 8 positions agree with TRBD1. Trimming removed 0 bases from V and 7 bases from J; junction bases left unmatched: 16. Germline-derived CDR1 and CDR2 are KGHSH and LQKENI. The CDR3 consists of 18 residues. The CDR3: CASSPPNPGQASRNEAFF. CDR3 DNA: TGTGCCAGCTCACCACCGAATCCGGGACAGGCTAGCCGGAATGAAGCTTTCTTT. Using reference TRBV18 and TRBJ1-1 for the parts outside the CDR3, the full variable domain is NAGVMQNPRHLVRRRGQEARLRCSPMKGHSHVYWYRQLPEEGLKFMVYLQKENIIDESGMPKERFSAEFPKEGPSILRIQQVVRGDSAAYFCASSPPNPGQASRNEAFFGQGTRLTVV.

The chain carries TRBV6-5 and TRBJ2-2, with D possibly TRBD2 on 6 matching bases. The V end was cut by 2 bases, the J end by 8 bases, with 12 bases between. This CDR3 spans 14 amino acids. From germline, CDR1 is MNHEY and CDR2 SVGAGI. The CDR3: CASSYGRGTGELFF. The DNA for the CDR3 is TGTGCCAGCAGTTACGGGCGTGGGACTGGGGAGCTGTTTTTT.

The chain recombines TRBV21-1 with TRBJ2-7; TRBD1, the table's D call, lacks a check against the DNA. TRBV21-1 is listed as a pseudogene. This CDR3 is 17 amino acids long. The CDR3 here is CASSSRTDKGGCYEQYF. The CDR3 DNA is TGTGCCAGCAGCAGCCGGACAGACAAGGGCGGATGCTACGAGCAGTACTTC.

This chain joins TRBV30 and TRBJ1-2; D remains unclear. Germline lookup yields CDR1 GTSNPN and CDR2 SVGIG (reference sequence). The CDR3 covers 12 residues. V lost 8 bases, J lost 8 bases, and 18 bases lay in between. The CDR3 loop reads CATAESPRGYTF. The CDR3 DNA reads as TGTGCCACGGCCGAGAGCCCTAGGGGCTACACCTTC.

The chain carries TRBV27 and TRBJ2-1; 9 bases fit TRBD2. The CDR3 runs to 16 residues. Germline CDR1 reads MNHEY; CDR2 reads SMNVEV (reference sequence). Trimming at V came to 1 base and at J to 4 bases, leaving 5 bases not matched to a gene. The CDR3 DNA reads TGTGCCAGCAGTTTATTAGCGGGAGAGGCGTACAATGAGCAGTTCTTC. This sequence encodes CASSLLAGEAYNEQFF.

CDR3 region: CAGKGRTQETQYF. DNA for the CDR3: TGTGCCGGAAAAGGGAGAACCCAAGAGACCCAGTACTTC. J is TRBJ2-5 and V is TRBV7-9; TRBD2 might be the D (5 bases). The CDR3 loop spans 13 amino acids. Trimming took 11 bases from V and 1 from J, leaving 14 bases between them. CDR1 is SEHNR, CDR2 FQNEAQ, per germline (reference sequence).

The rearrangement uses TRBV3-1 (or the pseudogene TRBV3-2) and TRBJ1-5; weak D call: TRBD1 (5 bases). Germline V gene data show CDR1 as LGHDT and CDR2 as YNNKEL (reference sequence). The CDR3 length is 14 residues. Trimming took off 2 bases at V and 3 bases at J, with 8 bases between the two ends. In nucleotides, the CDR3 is TGTGCCAGCAGCCAATCAGGGTCCAATCAGCCCCAGCATTTT. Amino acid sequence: CASSQSGSNQPQHF.

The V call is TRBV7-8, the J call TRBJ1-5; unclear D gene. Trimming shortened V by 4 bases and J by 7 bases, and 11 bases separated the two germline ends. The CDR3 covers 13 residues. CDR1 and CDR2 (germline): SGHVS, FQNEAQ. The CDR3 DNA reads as TGTGCCAGCAGCTCGAGGGTTGGACAGCCCCAGCATTTT. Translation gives CASSSRVGQPQHF.

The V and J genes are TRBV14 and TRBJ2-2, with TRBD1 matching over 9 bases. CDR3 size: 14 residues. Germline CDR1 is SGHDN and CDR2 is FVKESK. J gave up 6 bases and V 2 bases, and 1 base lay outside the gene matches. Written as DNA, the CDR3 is TGTGCCAGCAGCCAAAGGACAGGGGCCGGGGAGCTGTTTTTT. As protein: CASSQRTGAGELFF.

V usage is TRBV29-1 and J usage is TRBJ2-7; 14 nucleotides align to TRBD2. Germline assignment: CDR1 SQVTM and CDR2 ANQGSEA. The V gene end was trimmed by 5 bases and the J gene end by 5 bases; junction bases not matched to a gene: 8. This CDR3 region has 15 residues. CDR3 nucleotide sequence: TGCAGCGTTTCCGGGACTAGCGGGAGCGGCCACGAGCAGTACTTC. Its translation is CSVSGTSGSGHEQYF.

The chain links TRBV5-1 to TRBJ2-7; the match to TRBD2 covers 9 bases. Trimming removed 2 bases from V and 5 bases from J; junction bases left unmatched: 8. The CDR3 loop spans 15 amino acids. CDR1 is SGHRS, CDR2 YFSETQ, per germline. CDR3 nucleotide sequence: TGCGCCAGCAGCTTAAGCGGGACTAGCTACCACGAGCAGTACTTC. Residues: CASSLSGTSYHEQYF.

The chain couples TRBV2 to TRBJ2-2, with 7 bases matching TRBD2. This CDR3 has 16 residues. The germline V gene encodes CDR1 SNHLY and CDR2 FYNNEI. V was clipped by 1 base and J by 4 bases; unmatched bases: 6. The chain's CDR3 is CASSEGLGGSTGELFF. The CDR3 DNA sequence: TGTGCCAGCAGTGAAGGGTTGGGGGGGAGCACCGGGGAGCTGTTTTTT.